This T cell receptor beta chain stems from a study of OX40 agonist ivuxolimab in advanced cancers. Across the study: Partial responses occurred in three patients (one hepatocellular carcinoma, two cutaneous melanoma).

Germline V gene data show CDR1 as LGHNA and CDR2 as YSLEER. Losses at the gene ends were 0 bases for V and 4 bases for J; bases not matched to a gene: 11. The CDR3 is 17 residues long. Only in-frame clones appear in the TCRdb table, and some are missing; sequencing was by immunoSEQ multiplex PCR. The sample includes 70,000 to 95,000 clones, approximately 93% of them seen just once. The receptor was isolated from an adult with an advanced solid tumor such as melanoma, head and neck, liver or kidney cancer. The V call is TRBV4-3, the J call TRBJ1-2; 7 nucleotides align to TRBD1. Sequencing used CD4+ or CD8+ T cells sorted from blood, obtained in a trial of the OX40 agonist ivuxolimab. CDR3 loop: CASSQDRPDRLAYGYTF. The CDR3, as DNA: TGCGCCAGCAGCCAAGATCGGCCGGACAGGCTAGCCTATGGCTACACCTTC.